This T cell receptor (beta chain) appears in the sequencing data of a study of identical twins. Notes on the study in general: The conclusions drew on cross-sectional statistical analysis instead of tracking the same donors.

CDR1 and CDR2 (germline): MNHNS, SASEGT. The CDR3 is made up of 15 amino acids. V was trimmed by 6 bases and J by 9 bases, leaving 23 bases between them. cDNA molecules carried unique molecular identifiers, and template switching added a universal primer site. Using its own MiXCR run on the 5' RACE reads, TCRdb lists one record per CDR3 protein. The sample holds 690,000 or so distinct CDR3 sequences, 8.5% to 9% seen once. About this clonotype: No antigen is known for it.

The sample was also linked to a second study, of yellow fever vaccine responses in identical twins.

The chain employs TRBV6-1 and TRBJ2-5, with D perhaps TRBD2 (5 bases). Sequences were obtained from PBMCs. The TCR originated in a woman younger than 30 in good health. The CDR3 protein is CASRRLVVDTRAQYF. The CDR3 nucleotides are TGTGCCAGCAGACGACTGGTAGTCGATACTAGGGCCCAGTACTTC.